Presented here are 2 T cell receptor beta chains from one specimen sequenced in a study of cytomegalovirus exposure and HLA in healthy donors. Both 60 Vbeta primers and 13 Jbeta primers went into the PCR. Method: immunoSEQ multiplex PCR; TCRdb's copy keeps in-frame clones and lacks some. Of approximately 100,000 clones in the sample, 86% are singletons; the top ten hold around a tenth. Sequencing used PBMCs. These TCRs come from a man between 25 and 39 years old in good health and CMV-seropositive.

J is TRBJ1-1 and V is TRBV7-9, with a tentative D call TRBD1 (5 bases). The CDR3 loop spans 13 amino acids. V gave up 5 bases and J gave up 3 bases, with 10 bases separating them. Germline assignment: CDR1 SEHNR and CDR2 FQNEAQ (reference sequence). This chain's CDR3 is CASSPRADTEAFF. The CDR3 bases are TGTGCCAGCAGCCCCAGGGCGGACACTGAAGCTTTCTTT. Filled out from reference TRBV7-9 and TRBJ1-1, the complete variable domain reads DTGVSQNPRHKITKRGQNVTFRCDPISEHNRLYWYRQTLGQGPEFLTYFQNEAQLEKSRLLSDRFSAERPKGSFSTLEIQRTEQGDSAMYLCASSPRADTEAFFGQGTRLTVV.

This chain connects TRBV5-4 to TRBJ2-7, with 11 bases fitting TRBD2. With V trimmed by 4 bases and J by 2 bases, 5 bases remained unmatched. Germline V lookup: CDR1 SGHNT, CDR2 YYREEE (reference sequence). The CDR3 loop spans 15 amino acids. CDR3 region: CASSQGLADPYEQYF. In nucleotides, the CDR3 is TGTGCCAGCAGCCAGGGACTAGCGGACCCCTACGAGCAGTACTTC.